This T cell receptor beta chain came from a study of CD8 T cells in ankylosing spondylitis. TCRdb reprocessed the 5' RACE reads via MiXCR and lists one record per CDR3 protein. The sample yields roughly 170,000 distinct CDR3 sequences, around a tenth seen once. In this sample, this clonotype turned up a few times. Its matching antigen is unknown. Study observations and caveats: Certain motif variants had earlier been reported in reactive arthritis synovial fluid and blood. What seemed typical of ankylosing spondylitis blood was a TCR beta motif built from about 8 highly homologous variants.

Germline trimming cut 6 bases from V and 11 bases from J; bases unmatched to any gene: 11. The CDR3 is made up of 13 amino acids. CDR1 and CDR2 from the germline V gene are MDHEN and SYDVKM. The TCR comes from a female donor with ankylosing spondylitis or in good health (not recorded which). The material sequenced was blood, either unsorted or a sorted T cell fraction (not recorded which). The chain joins TRBV28 to TRBJ1-1; 8 bases line up with TRBD1. The CDR3, as DNA: TGTGCCAGCAGACCGACAGGGGTGATGGATGCTTTCTTT. Translation gives CASRPTGVMDAFF.